What follows describes a single T cell receptor beta chain. What it recognizes is unknown. The data belong to a study of Ad26.COV2.S vaccination and SARS-CoV-2 variants. At the level of the study: Intramuscular Ad26.COV2.S doses were given once or twice, 56 days apart. Study-level results: Placebo recipients trailed vaccine recipients in spike-specific TCR breadth. From the TCR breadth and depth analyses, total T cell responses may have been underestimated.

Treatment reported: over 15 received Ad26.COV2.S at low or high dose, single or two shots; roughly five received placebo; per-sample allocation not given. On day 63 after the first injection, vaccine and placebo recipients gave samples. A Boston donor was an adult aged 18-55 years. TCRdb keeps only in-frame clones here, not all; method: immunoSEQ multiplex PCR. The table lists about 420,000 clones, 70% to 90% of them singletons. Germline V gene lookup returns CDR1 SEHNR and CDR2 FQNEAQ (reference sequence). The CDR3 has 16 amino acids. Losses at the gene ends were 4 bases for V and 5 bases for J; bases not matched to a gene: 6.

The sequencing here drew on peripheral blood, taken in a trial of Ad26.COV2.S vaccine versus placebo. The chain has TRBV7-9 and TRBJ2-5; 14 bases are shared with TRBD2. The sequence was collected from a person aged 18 to 65 who received the Ad26.COV2.S COVID-19 vaccine or a placebo. CDR3 nucleotides: TGTGCCAGCAGCTCGACTAGCGGGGGGGTGGAGGAGACCCAGTACTTC. The encoded protein is CASSSTSGGVEETQYF.